The 20 T cell receptor beta chains below were found in one sample sequenced in a study of graft-versus-host responses after intestinal transplantation. Measured with immunoSEQ multiplex PCR; TCRdb has only the in-frame clones, and not every one. This sample yields over 85,000 clones, of which roughly 93% are seen a single time; less than 0.5% belongs to the top ten. These receptors' antigens are unknown. Here the sequenced sample was unstimulated CD8+ T cells sorted from spleen or lymph node cells, taken before intestinal transplant. The receptors originated from a human donor who received an intestinal transplant.

CDR3 nucleotide sequence: TGTGCCAGCAGCTTAGTTAGCGGCTCCTACAATGAGCAGTTCTTC. It encodes CASSLVSGSYNEQFF. The rearrangement links TRBV7-2 to TRBJ2-1, with D tentatively TRBD2 (6 bases). V lost 1 base and J 0 bases, leaving 7 bases between the germline ends. The CDR3 spans 15 residues. Germline assignment: CDR1 SGHTA and CDR2 FQGNSA.

This clone was recorded once. The chain uses TRBV5-6 and TRBJ1-5; D uncertain. Germline V lookup: CDR1 SGHDT, CDR2 YYEEEE. This CDR3 region has 12 residues. The ends were cut back, 3 bases at V and 4 bases at J, with 5 bases in the middle. The CDR3 spells CASSYENQPQHF. In nucleotides, the CDR3 is TGTGCCAGCAGCTATGAGAATCAGCCCCAGCATTTT.

The chain joins TRBV10-3 to TRBJ2-5; tentative D call: TRBD1 (5 bases). Trimming cost V 2 bases and J 3 bases, with 16 bases left between them. This CDR3 region has 16 residues. Germline V gene lookup returns CDR1 ENHRY and CDR2 SYGVKD. The DNA for the CDR3 is TGTGCCATCAGTGAGCTTTGGAGAGGCAGGGAAGAGACCCAGTACTTC. It encodes CAISELWRGREETQYF.

CDR3 in amino acids: CASSAEGGTNEKLFF. CDR3 nucleotides: TGTGCCAGCAGCGCAGAGGGAGGCACTAATGAAAAACTGTTTTTT. The chain combines TRBV9 with TRBJ1-4; unclear D gene. Germline V lookup: CDR1 SGDLS, CDR2 YYNGEE. The ends were cut back, 3 bases at V and 2 bases at J, with 11 bases in the middle. The CDR3 spans 15 residues.

The chain links TRBV2 to TRBJ1-3, with TRBD1 identical over 7 bases. The germline V gene encodes CDR1 SNHLY and CDR2 FYNNEI. This CDR3 is 12 amino acids long. After removal of 8 bases from V and 3 bases from J, the junction contained 1 base not matched to a gene. As DNA, the CDR3 is TGTGCCAGCGGACAGGTTGGAAACACCATATATTTT. The encoded protein is CASGQVGNTIYF. The whole variable domain, remainder taken from reference TRBV2 and TRBJ1-3, is EPEVTQTPSHQVTQMGQEVILRCVPISNHLYFYWYRQILGQKVEFLVSFYNNEISEKSEIFDDQFSVERPDGSNFTLKIRSTKLEDSAMYFCASGQVGNTIYFGEGSWLTVV.

The CDR3 is CASSLEGEVLGFGEQYF. Here the CDR3 DNA reads TGTGCCAGCAGCTTAGAGGGAGAGGTATTAGGATTCGGCGAGCAGTACTTC. This chain connects TRBV13 to TRBJ2-7, with D maybe TRBD2 (5 bases). Germline V lookup: CDR1 PRHDT, CDR2 FYEKMQ (reference sequence). V lost 1 base to trimming and J lost 6 bases, with 22 bases between them. The CDR3 contains 17 residues.

The J gene is TRBJ1-1, the V gene TRBV4-3, with D maybe TRBD1 (6 bases). Trimming stripped 1 base from V and 3 bases from J, with 18 bases between. The CDR3 has 17 residues. Germline CDR1 LGHNA, CDR2 YSLEER. The CDR3 DNA reads TGCGCCAGCAGCCAAGGGGCAGGGGACACTGGGTACACTGAAGCTTTCTTT. It specifies CASSQGAGDTGYTEAFF.

The chain employs TRBV5-6 and TRBJ1-4; 7 bases are shared with TRBD1. The CDR3 totals 12 residues. CDR1 is SGHDT and CDR2 is YYEEEE in the germline V gene. V lost 3 bases and J lost 7; bases outside the gene matches: 0. The CDR3 region has the DNA TGTGCCAGCAGCTGGGACAGTGAAAAACTGTTTTTT. This gives the protein CASSWDSEKLFF.

This rearrangement joins TRBV7-8 to TRBJ2-7; D remains ambiguous. Deletions cut 6 bases from V and 3 bases from J, with 6 bases between. CDR1 and CDR2 from the germline V gene are SGHVS and FQNEAQ. This CDR3 is 11 amino acids long. The CDR3 DNA is TGTGCCAGCAGTCCTCTCTACGAGCAGTACTTC. Translation gives CASSPLYEQYF.

The chain links TRBV19 to TRBJ2-2; unclear D gene. V gave up 0 bases and J gave up 5 bases, with 7 bases separating them. Germline V lookup: CDR1 LNHDA, CDR2 SQIVND (reference sequence). CDR3 size: 14 residues. The CDR3 region is CASSIELVTGELFF. In DNA, the CDR3 is TGTGCCAGTAGTATAGAACTGGTAACCGGGGAGCTGTTTTTT.

The chain uses TRBV28 and TRBJ1-3, with D unclear. Germline CDR1 and CDR2: MDHEN and SYDVKM. Trimming removed 2 bases from V and 3 bases from J, with 11 bases in between. The CDR3 contains 15 residues. The chain's CDR3 is CASSLDPGGGNTIYF. The CDR3 DNA is TGTGCCAGCAGTTTAGACCCAGGAGGTGGAAACACCATATATTTT.

This clone was detected only once. CDR3 protein: CASGFWGGSYEQYF. CDR3 DNA sequence: TGTGCTAGTGGTTTCTGGGGGGGCTCCTACGAGCAGTACTTC. The chain combines TRBV12-5 with TRBJ2-7, with 7 bases lining up with TRBD2. CDR3 length: 14 residues. CDR1 is LGHNT, CDR2 FRNRAP, per germline. With 3 bases clipped from V and 0 bases from J, the junction kept 2 bases outside the gene matches.

Only one count was recorded for this clone. The J gene is TRBJ2-2, the V gene TRBV27; TRBD2 matches at 13 bases. The CDR3 spans 17 residues. The germline V gene has CDR1 MNHEY and CDR2 SMNVEV (reference sequence). The J segment lost 5 bases and the V segment lost 4 bases, leaving 7 bases of the junction unmatched. The CDR3 loop is CASSYGLAGAYTGELFF. The CDR3 DNA is TGTGCCAGCAGTTACGGACTAGCGGGGGCCTATACCGGGGAGCTGTTTTTT.

The gene calls are TRBV7-3 and TRBJ2-1, with 9 nucleotides matching TRBD1. Germline assignment: CDR1 SGHTA and CDR2 FQGTGA. Trimming at V came to 2 bases and at J to 4 bases, leaving 6 bases not matched to a gene. CDR3 length: 16 residues. This CDR3 is CASSLETGGPYNEQFF. The DNA of the CDR3 is TGTGCCAGCAGCTTAGAGACAGGGGGACCATACAATGAGCAGTTCTTC.

The chain carries TRBV10-1 and TRBJ2-3; no clear D. Trimming took off 3 bases at V and 4 bases at J, with 8 bases between the two ends. This CDR3 has 13 amino acids. Germline loops: CDR1 WNHNN, CDR2 SYGVQD (reference sequence). The CDR3 DNA follows: TGCGCCAGCAGTGATTCGATAGCAGATACGCAGTATTTT. Translated: CASSDSIADTQYF.

This clone showed up just once. Written as DNA, the CDR3 is TGTGCCACCACTTCCTGGGAGGGGCTGAATGGCTACACCTTC. As protein: CATTSWEGLNGYTF. The rearrangement uses TRBV6-5 and TRBJ1-2; TRBD1 might be the D (5 bases). The CDR3 spans 14 residues. Trimming cost V 10 bases and J 6 bases, with 21 bases left between them. Germline values: CDR1 MNHEY, CDR2 SVGAGI.

The chain links TRBV4-1 to TRBJ1-2, with 10 bases aligning to TRBD1. The J segment lost 8 bases and the V segment lost 0 bases, leaving 6 bases of the junction unmatched. Germline CDR1 and CDR2: MGHRA and YSYEKL. This CDR3 has 15 residues. CDR3 bases: TGCGCCAGCAGCCAAGAAGGACCGGGACAGGGGGGCTACACCTTC. It yields the protein CASSQEGPGQGGYTF.

This chain uses TRBV7-3 with TRBJ2-5, with TRBD2 matching over 8 bases. Germline CDR1 reads SGHTA; CDR2 reads FQGTGA. After removal of 5 bases from V and 5 bases from J, the junction contained 7 bases not matched to a gene. The CDR3 consists of 14 residues. The CDR3 is CASSPTSEGETQYF. The CDR3 DNA reads as TGTGCCAGCAGCCCGACTAGCGAAGGGGAGACCCAGTACTTC.

The V gene is TRBV19, the J gene TRBJ1-2, with 7 bases fitting TRBD1. V lost 6 bases, J lost 0 bases, and 7 bases stayed unmatched. This CDR3 is 15 amino acids long. Per germline, CDR1 LNHDA and CDR2 SQIVND (reference sequence). The CDR3 nucleotides read TGTGCCAGTAGGACAGGGCGTATGACTAACTATGGCTACACCTTC. Its translation is CASRTGRMTNYGYTF.

This rearrangement joins TRBV19 to TRBJ1-1; D is possibly TRBD1 (5 bases). V was trimmed by 3 bases and J by 12 bases, leaving 11 bases between them. Germline CDR1 LNHDA, CDR2 SQIVND (reference sequence). This CDR3 spans 11 amino acids. CDR3 region: CASSMGQGTFF. For the CDR3, the DNA is TGTGCCAGTAGTATGGGGCAGGGAACTTTCTTT.